The clone carrying this TCR beta chain was found once. This sample was taken from a study of shared clonotypes between healthy human individuals. For the study at large: CD8 memory received one plate per donor, CD8 naive two, CD4 memory three and CD4 naive three.

Sequencing used immunoSEQ multiplex PCR; TCRdb keeps in-frame clones, though not all of them. The sample includes about 120,000 clones, roughly 70% of them seen just once. The CDR3 runs 15 residues. Trimming removed 5 bases at V and 0 bases at J, with 14 bases between. CDR1 is LNHDA and CDR2 is SQIVND in the germline V gene (reference sequence). This receptor was identified in a woman aged 25 to 39 in good health. Sequenced: memory CD8+ T cells sorted from blood. The subset is: CD45RO+ cells pooled with CCR7-negative TemRA cells. This chain connects TRBV19 to TRBJ2-7; D tentatively reads TRBD1 or TRBD2 (5 bases each). As DNA, the CDR3 is TGTGCCAGTAGTGTCAGGGACGTTCCCTCCTACGAGCAGTACTTC. Its translation is CASSVRDVPSYEQYF.